This passage covers 28 T cell receptor beta chains from one sample sequenced in a study of T cells in localized non-small cell lung cancer. Generated by immunoSEQ multiplex PCR, the TCRdb table keeps only in-frame clones and is missing some. There are fewer than 40,000 clones in the sample; approximately 85% occur only once, and 4% to 4.5% lies in the top ten. Sequenced material: peripheral blood mononuclear cells, taken before any cancer treatment. The receptors originated from a woman aged 35 to 70 with stage III lung adenocarcinoma.

This sequence joins TRBV5-1 and TRBJ1-4; 9 nucleotides align to TRBD1. Germline loops: CDR1 SGHRS, CDR2 YFSETQ. The CDR3 runs 15 residues. Trimming cost V 0 bases and J 3 bases; bases outside gene matches: 0. The CDR3: CASSLGTGANEKLFF. As DNA, the CDR3 is TGCGCCAGCAGCTTGGGGACAGGGGCTAATGAAAAACTGTTTTTT. The full variable domain, its missing parts supplied by reference TRBV5-1 and TRBJ1-4, is KAGVTQTPRYLIKTRGQQVTLSCSPISGHRSVSWYQQTPGQGLQFLFEYFSETQRNKGNFPGRFSGRQFSNSRSEMNVSTLELGDSALYLCASSLGTGANEKLFFGSGTQLSVL.

The rearrangement joins TRBV5-6 to TRBJ1-5; D is unresolved. The CDR3 is made up of 14 amino acids. Germline CDR1 reads SGHDT; CDR2 reads YYEEEE. V lost 2 bases and J lost 6, with 12 bases in between. The CDR3 DNA follows: TGTGCCAGCAGCTTTGGAGGGCGAGGTCAGCCCCAGCATTTT. Translating gives CASSFGGRGQPQHF.

V usage is TRBV11-3 and J usage is TRBJ2-5, with D perhaps matching TRBD2 (6 bases). Trimming removed 4 bases from V and 3 bases from J, with 6 bases in between. The germline CDR1 and CDR2 sequences are SGHNT and YENEEA. This CDR3 comprises 12 residues. DNA of the CDR3: TGTGCCAGCAGCTCGGGAGAAGAGACCCAGTACTTC. Translated: CASSSGEETQYF.

The chain carries TRBV11-2 and TRBJ2-7; a possible D gene is TRBD2 (6 bases). V dropped 7 bases and J dropped 9 bases, with 22 bases sitting between them. Looked up from germline, CDR1 is SGHAT and CDR2 is FQNNGV. This CDR3 has 14 amino acids. The CDR3 region is CASTSRLVRIGQYF. In DNA form, the CDR3 reads TGTGCCAGCACCTCTAGACTAGTTCGGATTGGGCAGTACTTC.

The chain has TRBV2 and TRBJ1-5; TRBD1 matches at 7 bases. The ends lost 1 base at V and 0 bases at J; junction bases unmatched: 0. CDR3 length equals 15 residues. Germline CDR1 is SNHLY and CDR2 is FYNNEI. CDR3 in amino acids: CASSEEGASNQPQHF. CDR3 DNA sequence: TGTGCCAGCAGTGAAGAGGGGGCTAGCAATCAGCCCCAGCATTTT.

This clone was observed a single time. The rearrangement joins TRBV7-2 to TRBJ2-6; 9 positions match TRBD1. With 5 bases clipped from V and 2 bases from J, the junction kept 7 bases outside the gene matches. CDR1 and CDR2 from the germline V gene are SGHTA and FQGNSA. This CDR3 is built from 17 residues. CDR3 in DNA: TGTGCCAGCAGCCGGGACAGGGAACGCCCTGGGGCCAACGTCCTGACTTTC. Its translation: CASSRDRERPGANVLTF.

This clone was seen a single time. The chain has TRBV5-1 and TRBJ1-5; tentatively, D is TRBD1 (5 bases). The length of the CDR3 is 15 residues. Looked up from germline, CDR1 is SGHRS and CDR2 is YFSETQ. Trimming stripped 1 base from V and 6 bases from J, with 14 bases between. Written as DNA, the CDR3 is TGCGCCAGCAGCTTGTTGGGGGGTCCGGGTCAGCCCCAGCATTTT. It is translated as CASSLLGGPGQPQHF. Variable domain in full (rest from reference TRBV5-1 and TRBJ1-5): KAGVTQTPRYLIKTRGQQVTLSCSPISGHRSVSWYQQTPGQGLQFLFEYFSETQRNKGNFPGRFSGRQFSNSRSEMNVSTLELGDSALYLCASSLLGGPGQPQHFGDGTRLSIL.

The rearrangement links TRBV29-1 to TRBJ2-7, with D tentatively TRBD1 (7 bases). Germline V gives CDR1 SQVTM, CDR2 ANQGSEA. There are 13 residues in the CDR3. Trimming shortened V by 7 bases and J by 2 bases, and 15 bases separated the two germline ends. CDR3 sequence: CSAGGQTTYEQYF. The CDR3, as DNA: TGCAGCGCCGGGGGACAGACGACCTACGAGCAGTACTTC.

The rearrangement uses TRBV4-1 and TRBJ2-5; TRBD1 might be the D (6 bases). The CDR3 covers 15 residues. Germline V CDR1 and CDR2: MGHRA, YSYEKL. Trimming removed 0 bases at V and 1 base at J, with 9 bases between. The CDR3 DNA follows: TGCGCCAGCAGCCAAGAAGGCAGGGGCCAAGAGACCCAGTACTTC. This codes for CASSQEGRGQETQYF.

The rearrangement links TRBV6-6 to TRBJ1-2; D unresolved. From germline, CDR1 is MNHNY and CDR2 SVGAGI (reference sequence). V was cut by 4 bases and J by 6 bases, with 12 bases left in between. CDR3 length equals 13 residues. The CDR3 DNA sequence: TGTGCCAGCAGTTCCTTCGGAGGGCATGGCTACACCTTC. It yields the protein CASSSFGGHGYTF.

The chain carries TRBV6-1 and TRBJ1-4; D unresolved. Looked up from germline, CDR1 is MNHNS and CDR2 is SASEGT. The CDR3 runs 13 residues. The V gene lost 6 bases and the J gene lost 8 bases, with 13 bases spanning the gap. Here the CDR3 reads CASSPVQEEKLFF. In DNA form, the CDR3 reads TGTGCCAGCAGCCCGGTTCAGGAGGAAAAACTGTTTTTT.

The chain is built from TRBV7-9 and TRBJ2-5; D remains ambiguous. V dropped 5 bases and J dropped 4 bases, with 11 bases sitting between them. Looked up from germline, CDR1 is SEHNR and CDR2 is FQNEAQ (reference sequence). This CDR3 region has 13 residues. CDR3 coding DNA: TGTGCCAGCAGCCCCCGCCCGGGAGAGACCCAGTACTTC. Translation gives CASSPRPGETQYF.

The gene calls are TRBV5-1 and TRBJ2-6, with a tentative D call TRBD2 (6 bases). The germline gives CDR1 SGHRS, CDR2 YFSETQ. The V end lost 0 bases, the J end lost 6 bases, and 13 bases lay between the germline ends. The CDR3 runs to 16 residues. Written as DNA, the CDR3 is TGCGCCAGCAGCTTGGCCGGGGGTTTTATGGCCAACGTCCTGACTTTC. It encodes CASSLAGGFMANVLTF.

The chain has TRBV2 and TRBJ1-4, with 7 nucleotides matching TRBD1. The CDR3 runs to 13 residues. CDR1 is SNHLY and CDR2 is FYNNEI in the germline V gene. J lost 5 bases, V lost 10 bases, and 7 bases had no gene match. CDR3 amino acids: CATAGTENEKLFF. The CDR3 region has the DNA TGTGCCACCGCCGGGACAGAGAATGAAAAACTGTTTTTT.

The chain joins TRBV29-1 to TRBJ2-1, with TRBD1 as a possible D gene (5 bases). In germline, CDR1 is SQVTM, CDR2 ANQGSEA. V was clipped by 6 bases and J by 3 bases, with 15 bases between them. This CDR3 region has 14 residues. CDR3 sequence reads: CSVDSRALYNEQFF. In DNA, the CDR3 is TGCAGCGTAGACAGCAGAGCCCTCTACAATGAGCAGTTCTTC.

Only one count was recorded for this clone. The CDR3 is CASSQVAVPGRLAGGDQETQYF. CDR3 coding DNA: TGTGCCAGCAGCCAAGTGGCGGTACCAGGACGGCTAGCGGGGGGCGACCAAGAGACCCAGTACTTC. The V and J genes are TRBV4-2 and TRBJ2-5, with 11 bases matching TRBD2. This CDR3 comprises 22 residues. Losses at the gene ends were 1 base for V and 0 bases for J; bases not matched to a gene: 19. The germline V gene has CDR1 LGHNA and CDR2 YNFKEQ.

The rearrangement links TRBV4-1 to TRBJ2-1, with D unresolved. Trimming cost V 1 base and J 14 bases, with 21 bases left between them. Germline V CDR1 and CDR2: MGHRA, YSYEKL. This CDR3 has 15 residues. The CDR3 protein is CASSQGGGVEQGKFF. Written as DNA, the CDR3 is TGCGCCAGCAGCCAAGGAGGTGGGGTTGAACAAGGAAAGTTCTTC.

V and J are TRBV2 and TRBJ1-2; D gene unclear. V was cut by 3 bases and J by 3 bases, with 11 bases left in between. The CDR3 covers 14 residues. The germline CDR1 and CDR2 sequences are SNHLY and FYNNEI. The CDR3 protein is CASSDRGADYGYTF. CDR3 nucleotides: TGTGCCAGCAGTGACCGGGGTGCGGACTATGGCTACACCTTC.

The genes are TRBV6-1 and TRBJ2-5; TRBD1 matches at 9 bases. With V trimmed by 5 bases and J by 5 bases, 9 bases remained unmatched. Per the germline V gene, CDR1 is MNHNS and CDR2 is SASEGT. This CDR3 has 15 residues. In nucleotides, the CDR3 is TGTGCCAGCAGTCCCGGGACAGGGCGTCTGGAGACCCAGTACTTC. Translation: CASSPGTGRLETQYF.

This chain uses TRBV7-2 with TRBJ2-3; tentatively, D is TRBD2 (5 bases). This CDR3 spans 15 amino acids. Germline lookup yields CDR1 SGHTA and CDR2 FQGNSA. Trimming cost V 2 bases and J 2 bases, with 11 bases left between them. CDR3 sequence (DNA): TGTGCCAGCAGCTTATTGACCGGGAACACAGATACGCAGTATTTT. This gives the protein CASSLLTGNTDTQYF.

CDR3 in DNA: TGTGCTTCAAAGCAGGGGGGCAAAACACAGGCTTTCTTT. Translation gives CASKQGGKTQAFF. The V and J genes are TRBV30 and TRBJ1-1; 7 positions match TRBD1. The CDR3 loop spans 13 amino acids. The germline CDR1 and CDR2 sequences are GTSNPN and SVGIG (reference sequence). Filled out from reference TRBV30 and TRBJ1-1, the complete variable domain reads SQTIHQWPATLVQPVGSPLSLECTVEGTSNPNLYWYRQAAGRGLQLLFYSVGIGQISSEVPQNLSASRPQDRQFILSSKKLLLSDSGFYLCASKQGGKTQAFFGQGTRLTVV.

The gene calls are TRBV19 and TRBJ2-3; a weak D match, TRBD1 (6 bases). Trimming took 1 base from V and 5 from J, leaving 13 bases between them. CDR3 length equals 15 residues. Per germline, CDR1 LNHDA and CDR2 SQIVND (reference sequence). The CDR3 DNA reads TGTGCCAGTAGTATAGTGGCAGGGGCTGAAGATACGCAGTATTTT. Translation gives CASSIVAGAEDTQYF.

The chain uses TRBV5-1 and TRBJ1-2; D remains ambiguous. The germline V gene encodes CDR1 SGHRS and CDR2 YFSETQ. The germline V and J ends were trimmed by 0 bases and 3 bases, with 12 bases remaining between them. CDR3 size: 15 residues. The CDR3 DNA reads as TGCGCCAGCAGCTTGGGGACGGCTTCATACTATGGCTACACCTTC. This sequence encodes CASSLGTASYYGYTF.

This clone was counted a few times. The chain is built from TRBV27 and TRBJ1-6; TRBD1 matches at 7 bases. Germline values: CDR1 MNHEY, CDR2 SMNVEV (reference sequence). Trimming removed 5 bases from V and 5 bases from J; junction bases left unmatched: 9. This CDR3 has 16 amino acids. CDR3 in DNA: TGTGCCAGCAGTCGAACCCTGGGACAGAATAATTCACCCCTCCACTTT. Amino acids: CASSRTLGQNNSPLHF.

V and J are TRBV19 and TRBJ1-3, with D unresolved. Trimming left V 4 bases short and J 0 bases short, with 13 bases between. The CDR3 contains 16 residues. From germline, CDR1 is LNHDA and CDR2 SQIVND (reference sequence). The CDR3 DNA sequence: TGTGCCAGTAGTACACTGTTTATGAGCTCTGGAAACACCATATATTTT. Its protein product is CASSTLFMSSGNTIYF.

The chain couples TRBV19 to TRBJ1-1; 9 bases match TRBD1. The V and J ends lost 5 bases and 6 bases, in that order; junction bases with no gene match: 10. This CDR3 is 15 amino acids long. Germline CDR1 LNHDA, CDR2 SQIVND (reference sequence). The DNA for the CDR3 is TGTGCCAGTAGTGCTTCGGGACAGGGAGAAGCTGAAGCTTTCTTT. Its protein is CASSASGQGEAEAFF.

This chain joins TRBV28 and TRBJ1-1; D call uncertain. Trimming stripped 6 bases from V and 0 bases from J, with 11 bases between. CDR1 is MDHEN, CDR2 SYDVKM, per germline. The CDR3 contains 14 residues. The CDR3 spells CASSPPAVNTEAFF. In DNA form, the CDR3 reads TGTGCCAGCAGCCCTCCGGCAGTGAACACTGAAGCTTTCTTT.

The CDR3 loop reads CASSPPTGSRYGYTF. CDR3 sequence (DNA): TGTGCCAGCAGCCCACCGACAGGTTCGCGGTATGGCTACACCTTC. The V gene is TRBV4-2, the J gene TRBJ1-2; TRBD1 might be the D (6 bases). The germline CDR1 and CDR2 sequences are LGHNA and YNFKEQ. Trimming stripped 4 bases from V and 5 bases from J, with 17 bases between. There are 15 residues in the CDR3.